These 26 T cell receptor beta chains came from one sample sequenced in a study of blood T cell repertoires in COVID-19. Some clones are missing from TCRdb's copy, which holds only in-frame ones; the method was immunoSEQ multiplex PCR. This table has about 260,000 clones, less than 90% appearing once. The sequenced material came from peripheral blood. These receptors came from a man in his sixties who had recovered from COVID-19.

The J gene is TRBJ2-4, the V gene TRBV15; 9 bases map to TRBD1. CDR1 LNHNV and CDR2 YYDKDF come from the germline V gene (reference sequence). Trimming at V came to 2 bases and at J to 3 bases, leaving 14 bases not matched to a gene. CDR3 size: 19 residues. The CDR3 nucleotides are TGTGCCACCAGCAGAAGACCGACAGGGGGAGGCCGGAGCAAAAACATTCAGTACTTC. Encoded protein: CATSRRPTGGGRSKNIQYF.

J is TRBJ2-2 and V is TRBV10-1, with 8 bases that match TRBD2. V was clipped by 0 bases and J by 3 bases; unmatched bases: 3. Germline loops: CDR1 WNHNN, CDR2 SYGVQD (reference sequence). The CDR3 consists of 16 residues. In DNA form, the CDR3 reads TGCGCCAGCAGTGAGTCGCGGGGGGTGGACACCGGGGAGCTGTTTTTT. It specifies CASSESRGVDTGELFF.

The genes are TRBV18 and TRBJ2-7, with a tentative D call TRBD1 (6 bases). This CDR3 spans 14 amino acids. CDR1 is KGHSH, CDR2 LQKENI, per germline. Trimming removed 2 bases from V and 2 bases from J, with 10 bases in between. The CDR3 DNA sequence: TGTGCCAGCTCACCAGTGGGGACAACCTACGAGCAGTACTTC. Translated: CASSPVGTTYEQYF.

This chain links TRBV5-6 with TRBJ1-1, with D possibly matching TRBD1 (5 bases). The CDR3 contains 16 residues. Trimming left V 6 bases short and J 0 bases short, with 18 bases between. CDR1 and CDR2 (germline): SGHDT, YYEEEE. The CDR3 sequence is CASNLKSGHMNTEAFF. The CDR3 coding sequence is TGTGCCAGCAATCTTAAGTCCGGACATATGAACACTGAAGCTTTCTTT.

CDR3 coding DNA: TGTGCCAGCACAGGTAGCGGGGGGGGGTCAGATACGCAGTATTTT. This codes for CASTGSGGGSDTQYF. The chain uses TRBV28 and TRBJ2-3; 11 bases map to TRBD2. J was trimmed by 4 bases and V by 7 bases; bases with no gene match: 7. Germline V gene sequence: CDR1 MDHEN, CDR2 SYDVKM. This CDR3 is built from 15 residues.

The J gene is TRBJ1-5, the V gene TRBV28, with TRBD1 as a possible D gene (6 bases). Germline CDR1 and CDR2: MDHEN and SYDVKM. With 6 bases removed from V and 0 bases from J, the gap between germline ends came to 9 bases. CDR3 length: 14 amino acids. CDR3 protein: CASSQTGSNQPQHF. The DNA of the CDR3 is TGTGCCAGCAGCCAGACAGGTAGCAATCAGCCCCAGCATTTT.

This clone was counted a single time. V gene TRBV5-1 combines with J gene TRBJ1-4; TRBD1 is a possible D gene (5 bases). This CDR3 is built from 15 residues. V lost 0 bases and J 5 bases, leaving 11 bases between the germline ends. Looked up from germline, CDR1 is SGHRS and CDR2 is YFSETQ. CDR3 protein: CASSLARQTNEKLFF. CDR3 nucleotide sequence: TGCGCCAGCAGCTTGGCTAGACAGACCAATGAAAAACTGTTTTTT.

The chain combines TRBV9 with TRBJ2-1, with D tentatively TRBD2 (5 bases). The CDR3 spans 14 residues. Germline assignment: CDR1 SGDLS and CDR2 YYNGEE. Trimming left V 0 bases short and J 9 bases short, with 13 bases between. This CDR3 reads CASSVVPDRGEQFF. Here the CDR3 DNA reads TGTGCCAGCAGCGTAGTGCCAGATCGGGGTGAGCAGTTCTTC.

V gene TRBV6-5 combines with J gene TRBJ1-1, with D possibly being TRBD1 (6 bases). V lost 5 bases, J lost 4 bases, and 14 bases lay in between. The CDR3 totals 14 residues. CDR1 MNHEY and CDR2 SVGAGI come from the germline V gene. The CDR3 here is CASSRKGGVTEAFF. The DNA of the CDR3 is TGTGCCAGCAGTCGAAAGGGGGGGGTCACTGAAGCTTTCTTT.

J is TRBJ2-3 and V is TRBV2; D call uncertain. The V gene lost 6 bases and the J gene lost 6 bases, with 7 bases spanning the gap. Germline CDR1 is SNHLY and CDR2 is FYNNEI. The CDR3 extends over 11 amino acids. The CDR3 reads CASSRMDTQYF. CDR3 in DNA: TGTGCCAGCAGCCGTATGGATACGCAGTATTTT.

The chain links TRBV7-9 to TRBJ2-1; 13 bases fit TRBD2. With 5 bases clipped from V and 0 bases from J, the junction kept 1 base outside the gene matches. Germline V gene data show CDR1 as SEHNR and CDR2 as FQNEAQ (reference sequence). This CDR3 contains 16 residues. CDR3: CASSTSGGVSYNEQFF. The CDR3, as DNA: TGTGCCAGCAGCACTAGCGGGGGGGTCTCCTACAATGAGCAGTTCTTC.

The chain links TRBV18 to TRBJ2-2, with D perhaps TRBD1 (6 bases). The CDR3 has 17 residues. Germline CDR1 reads KGHSH; CDR2 reads LQKENI. V shed 3 bases and J shed 0 bases, with 14 bases lying between them. This chain's CDR3 is CASSPYTGTTNTGELFF. The CDR3 coding sequence is TGTGCCAGCTCACCTTACACCGGGACAACGAACACCGGGGAGCTGTTTTTT.

The CDR3 here is CASSLAVGVRTDTQYF. Written as DNA, the CDR3 is TGTGCCAGCAGCTTAGCGGTGGGTGTGAGGACAGATACGCAGTATTTT. V and J are TRBV7-2 and TRBJ2-3; no firm D call. CDR1 and CDR2 (germline): SGHTA, FQGNSA. The CDR3 has 16 residues. V lost 0 bases and J 3 bases, leaving 13 bases between the germline ends.

This chain connects TRBV5-8 to TRBJ1-3, with D perhaps TRBD1 (6 bases). The germline V gene encodes CDR1 SGHTS and CDR2 YDEGEE. This CDR3 is built from 16 residues. Deletions cut 1 base from V and 3 bases from J, with 14 bases between. In nucleotides, the CDR3 is TGTGCCAGCAGCTTGAAACAGGGTTCCGGTGGAAACACCATATATTTT. Protein sequence: CASSLKQGSGGNTIYF.

Concerning this clone itself: Other nucleotide sequences from this sample produce the same CDR3. The J gene is TRBJ2-4, the V gene TRBV27, with D tentatively TRBD1 (6 bases). The CDR3 runs to 14 residues. Between the trimmed V and J ends, which lost 5 bases and 1 base, there was a span of 9 bases. Germline CDR1 and CDR2: MNHEY and SMNVEV (reference sequence). The CDR3 protein is CASSVQGAKNIQYF. The CDR3 DNA follows: TGTGCCAGCAGTGTCCAGGGGGCCAAAAACATTCAGTACTTC.

The chain couples TRBV30 to TRBJ1-4; D not resolved. Germline V gene lookup returns CDR1 GTSNPN and CDR2 SVGIG (reference sequence). This CDR3 is 14 amino acids long. The germline V and J ends were trimmed by 0 bases and 7 bases, with 12 bases remaining between them. CDR3 sequence: CAWSVFPGGEKLFF. CDR3 DNA: TGTGCCTGGAGTGTTTTCCCGGGTGGTGAAAAACTGTTTTTT. Variable domain in full (rest from reference TRBV30 and TRBJ1-4): SQTIHQWPATLVQPVGSPLSLECTVEGTSNPNLYWYRQAAGRGLQLLFYSVGIGQISSEVPQNLSASRPQDRQFILSSKKLLLSDSGFYLCAWSVFPGGEKLFFGSGTQLSVL.

The chain joins TRBV6-5 to TRBJ2-7, with D perhaps TRBD2 (5 bases). V dropped 2 bases and J dropped 0 bases, with 8 bases sitting between them. Germline V gene sequence: CDR1 MNHEY, CDR2 SVGAGI. The CDR3 length is 14 residues. In nucleotides, the CDR3 is TGTGCCAGCAGTTACACCCGGGACTCCTACGAGCAGTACTTC. It translates to CASSYTRDSYEQYF.

The V and J genes are TRBV5-1 and TRBJ2-7; 8 bases match TRBD1. J gave up 0 bases and V 4 bases, and 6 bases lay outside the gene matches. CDR1 and CDR2 from the germline V gene are SGHRS and YFSETQ. This CDR3 is built from 15 residues. The CDR3 DNA follows: TGCGCCAGCAGCCCCCGACAGGGGAACTCCTACGAGCAGTACTTC. Residues: CASSPRQGNSYEQYF.

The chain has TRBV2 and TRBJ1-2; TRBD1 is a possible D gene (6 bases). Germline V CDR1 and CDR2: SNHLY, FYNNEI. V was shortened by 6 bases and J by 4 bases, with 21 bases between the two germline ends. This CDR3 spans 16 amino acids. The CDR3 reads CASRTGGGQGIYGYTF. The CDR3 bases are TGTGCCAGCAGGACGGGCGGTGGGCAGGGGATCTATGGCTACACCTTC.

The rearrangement joins TRBV30 to TRBJ1-3, with a weak D call TRBD1 (6 bases). V lost 4 bases, J lost 0 bases, and 22 bases lay in between. CDR3 length equals 18 residues. Germline V lookup: CDR1 GTSNPN, CDR2 SVGIG (reference sequence). This CDR3 is CAWKAKYGGPSSGNTIYF. The CDR3 nucleotides read TGTGCCTGGAAGGCTAAGTATGGGGGCCCGAGCTCTGGAAACACCATATATTTT. Full variable domain (missing parts from reference TRBV30 and TRBJ1-3): SQTIHQWPATLVQPVGSPLSLECTVEGTSNPNLYWYRQAAGRGLQLLFYSVGIGQISSEVPQNLSASRPQDRQFILSSKKLLLSDSGFYLCAWKAKYGGPSSGNTIYFGEGSWLTVV.

The sample holds one count of this clone. V and J are TRBV6-5 and TRBJ1-2; weak D call: TRBD1 (6 bases). The CDR3 totals 13 residues. Germline V CDR1 and CDR2: MNHEY, SVGAGI. Trimming removed 6 bases from V and 3 bases from J, with 11 bases in between. CDR3 sequence reads: CASSHGTYYGYTF. DNA for the CDR3: TGTGCCAGCAGCCACGGGACATACTATGGCTACACCTTC.

The chain has TRBV6-6 and TRBJ2-7; the D gene is possibly TRBD2 (6 bases). The V end lost 5 bases, the J end lost 3 bases, and 29 bases lay between the germline ends. Germline V CDR1 and CDR2: MNHNY, SVGAGI (reference sequence). The CDR3 loop spans 19 amino acids. In DNA, the CDR3 is TGTGCCAGCAGTCTGCGAGCTCCCGTTAGCCAGCGGGCGAGCTACGAGCAGTACTTC. This gives the protein CASSLRAPVSQRASYEQYF.

The chain uses TRBV2 and TRBJ2-4; D might be TRBD2 (6 bases). CDR3 size: 16 residues. V was clipped by 8 bases and J by 7 bases, with 24 bases between them. Germline loops: CDR1 SNHLY, CDR2 FYNNEI. The CDR3 nucleotides read TGTGCCAGCGCTGGGCGGAAGGACTATTCACGCAACATTCAGTACTTC. Its translation is CASAGRKDYSRNIQYF.

The V gene is TRBV7-6, the J gene TRBJ2-3, with D perhaps matching TRBD1 (5 bases). The V gene lost 2 bases and the J gene lost 3 bases, with 18 bases spanning the gap. Germline V lookup: CDR1 SGHVS, CDR2 FNYEAQ. The CDR3 consists of 17 residues. CDR3 coding DNA: TGTGCCAGCAGCTTATATGAGAGAGGAAGGGGAACAGATACGCAGTATTTT. Its translation is CASSLYERGRGTDTQYF.

The rearrangement uses TRBV7-8 and TRBJ1-5, with D tentatively TRBD1 (6 bases). The CDR3 is 19 amino acids. Per germline, CDR1 SGHVS and CDR2 FQNEAQ. The ends were cut back, 2 bases at V and 2 bases at J, with 22 bases in the middle. CDR3 sequence (DNA): TGTGCCAGCAGCTTATTTAGGCTGAATGGCCCAGGGGGCAATCAGCCCCAGCATTTT. It is translated as CASSLFRLNGPGGNQPQHF. The full variable domain, its missing parts supplied by reference TRBV7-8 and TRBJ1-5, is GAGVSQSPRYKVAKRGQDVALRCDPISGHVSLFWYQQALGQGPEFLTYFQNEAQLDKSGLPSDRFFAERPEGSVSTLKIQRTQQEDSAVYLCASSLFRLNGPGGNQPQHFGDGTRLSIL.

The rearrangement uses TRBV3-1 (or the pseudogene TRBV3-2) and TRBJ1-4; D is possibly TRBD1 (6 bases). The germline gives CDR1 LGHDT, CDR2 YNNKEL (reference sequence). V shed 2 bases and J shed 4 bases, with 8 bases lying between them. This CDR3 is built from 14 residues. CDR3 sequence: CASSQQGINEKLFF. DNA of the CDR3: TGTGCCAGCAGCCAACAGGGGATTAATGAAAAACTGTTTTTT.